This record concerns one T cell receptor (beta chain) sequence. The antigen is not known. These data come from a study of beta chain features in type 1 diabetes. General observations from the study: Researchers report that Type 1 diabetes patients had moderately but significantly shorter TCRB CDR3s across all four CD4+ subsets.

Expressed TCRB transcripts were sequenced, since all the RNA that had been isolated was reverse transcribed. Sequenced by immunoSEQ multiplex PCR; TCRdb stores in-frame clones only, minus some. The profile shows fewer than 55,000 clones, roughly 39% of them singletons. Trimming removed 1 base from V and 4 bases from J; junction bases left unmatched: 7. Germline V gene lookup returns CDR1 LGHNA and CDR2 YNFKEQ. The CDR3 runs 17 residues. The sequenced material came from Tregs from blood. The sequence came from a man aged 25 to 45 with type 1 diabetes. V is TRBV4-2 and J is TRBJ2-1, with TRBD2 matching over 10 bases. CDR3 coding DNA: TGTGCCAGCAGCCAAGCTGCTAGCGGGAGTGGTTACAATGAGCAGTTCTTC. Its translation is CASSQAASGSGYNEQFF.